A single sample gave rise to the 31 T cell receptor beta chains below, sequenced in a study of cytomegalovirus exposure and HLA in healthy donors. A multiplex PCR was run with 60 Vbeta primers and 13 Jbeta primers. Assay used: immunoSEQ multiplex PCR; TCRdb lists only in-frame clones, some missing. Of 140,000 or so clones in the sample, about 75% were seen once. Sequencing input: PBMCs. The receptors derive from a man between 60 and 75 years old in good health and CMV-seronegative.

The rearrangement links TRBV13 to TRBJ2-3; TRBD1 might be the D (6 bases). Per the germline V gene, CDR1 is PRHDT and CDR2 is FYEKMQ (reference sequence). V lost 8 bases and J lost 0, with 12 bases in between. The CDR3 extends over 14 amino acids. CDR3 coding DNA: TGTGCCAGCTGTCAGGGGCGCAGCACAGATACGCAGTATTTT. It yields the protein CASCQGRSTDTQYF.

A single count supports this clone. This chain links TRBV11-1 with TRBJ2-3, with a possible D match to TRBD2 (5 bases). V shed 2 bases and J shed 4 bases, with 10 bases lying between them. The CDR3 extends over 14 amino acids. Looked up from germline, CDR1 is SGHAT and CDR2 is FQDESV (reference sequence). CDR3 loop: CASSLSGGSDTQYF. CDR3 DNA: TGTGCCAGCAGCTTAAGCGGAGGATCAGATACGCAGTATTTT.

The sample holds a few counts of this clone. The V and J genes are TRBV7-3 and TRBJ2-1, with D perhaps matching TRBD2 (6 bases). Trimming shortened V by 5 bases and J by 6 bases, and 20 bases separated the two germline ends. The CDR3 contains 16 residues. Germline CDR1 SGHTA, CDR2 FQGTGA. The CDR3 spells CASSADSGTPFNEQFF. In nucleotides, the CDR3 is TGTGCCAGCAGCGCCGATTCCGGGACTCCATTCAATGAGCAGTTCTTC.

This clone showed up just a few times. The CDR3 here is CASSPPLRESVNEQFF. CDR3 DNA: TGTGCCAGCTCACCACCGTTACGGGAGAGTGTGAATGAGCAGTTCTTC. The chain employs TRBV18 and TRBJ2-1, with TRBD2 as a possible D gene (6 bases). CDR3 length: 16 residues. CDR1 and CDR2 from the germline V gene are KGHSH and LQKENI. V shed 0 bases and J shed 7 bases, with 16 bases lying between them.

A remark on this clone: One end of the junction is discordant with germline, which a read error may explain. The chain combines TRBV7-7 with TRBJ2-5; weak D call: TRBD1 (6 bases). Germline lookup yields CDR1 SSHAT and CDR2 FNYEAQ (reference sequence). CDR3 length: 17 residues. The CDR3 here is CASSLARLAGDQETQYF. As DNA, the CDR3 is TGTGCTAGCAGCTTAGCGCGCTTGGCAGGGGATCAAGAGACCCAGTACTTC. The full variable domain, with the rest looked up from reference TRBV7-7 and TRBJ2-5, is GAGVSQSPRYKVTKRGQDVTLRCDPISSHATLYWYQQALGQGPEFLTYFNYEAQPDKSGLPSDRFSAERPEGSISTLTIQRTEQRDSAMYRCASSLARLAGDQETQYFGPGTRLLVL.

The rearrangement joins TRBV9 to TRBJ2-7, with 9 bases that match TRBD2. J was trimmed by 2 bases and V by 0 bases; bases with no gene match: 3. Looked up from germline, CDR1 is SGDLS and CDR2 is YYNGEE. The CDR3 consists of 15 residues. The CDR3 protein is CASSVGLAVPYEQYF. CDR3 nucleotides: TGTGCCAGCAGCGTAGGACTAGCGGTCCCCTACGAGCAGTACTTC.

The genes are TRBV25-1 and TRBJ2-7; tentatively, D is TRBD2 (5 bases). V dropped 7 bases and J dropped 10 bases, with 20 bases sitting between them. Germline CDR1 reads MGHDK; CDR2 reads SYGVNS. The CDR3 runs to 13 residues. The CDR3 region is CASTPREQARQYF. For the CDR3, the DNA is TGTGCCAGCACCCCAAGGGAGCAGGCTCGTCAGTACTTC.

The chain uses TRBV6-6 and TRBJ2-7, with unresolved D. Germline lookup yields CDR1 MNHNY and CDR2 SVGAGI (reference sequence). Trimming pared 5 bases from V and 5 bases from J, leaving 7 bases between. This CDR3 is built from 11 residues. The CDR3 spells CASSPRNEQYF. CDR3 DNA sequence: TGTGCCAGCAGTCCCCGTAACGAGCAGTACTTC.

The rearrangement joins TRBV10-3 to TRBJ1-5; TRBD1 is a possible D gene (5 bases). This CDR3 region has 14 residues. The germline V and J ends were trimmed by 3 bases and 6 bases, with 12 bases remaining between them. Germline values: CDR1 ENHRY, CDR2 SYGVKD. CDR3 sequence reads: CAISDGGIGQPQHF. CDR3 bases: TGTGCCATCAGTGATGGGGGGATCGGTCAGCCCCAGCATTTT.

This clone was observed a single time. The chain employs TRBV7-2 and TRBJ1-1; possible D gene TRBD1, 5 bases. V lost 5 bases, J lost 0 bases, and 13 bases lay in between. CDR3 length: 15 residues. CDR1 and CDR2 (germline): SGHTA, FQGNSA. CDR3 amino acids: CASSPDSNMNTEAFF. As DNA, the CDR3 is TGTGCCAGCAGCCCCGACAGTAATATGAACACTGAAGCTTTCTTT. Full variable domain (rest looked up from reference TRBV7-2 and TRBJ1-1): GAGVSQSPSNKVTEKGKDVELRCDPISGHTALYWYRQSLGQGLEFLIYFQGNSAPDKSGLPSDRFSAERTGGSVSTLTIQRTQQEDSAVYLCASSPDSNMNTEAFFGQGTRLTVV.

CDR3 coding DNA: TGTGCCAGCAGCTCTAGCGGGACAGGGGGCAGGTACGAGCAGTACTTC. It codes for CASSSSGTGGRYEQYF. The chain combines TRBV13 with TRBJ2-7; TRBD1 agrees at 12 bases. Germline V CDR1 and CDR2: PRHDT, FYEKMQ (reference sequence). V lost 4 bases, J lost 4 bases, and 8 bases stayed unmatched. The CDR3 is 16 residues long.

CDR3 in amino acids: CASSVQGPSYEQYF. In nucleotides, the CDR3 is TGTGCCAGCAGTGTACAGGGCCCCTCCTACGAGCAGTACTTC. V usage is TRBV28 and J usage is TRBJ2-7; TRBD1 is a possible D gene (6 bases). This CDR3 is 14 amino acids long. Germline lookup yields CDR1 MDHEN and CDR2 SYDVKM. The V and J ends lost 5 bases and 0 bases respectively, with 11 bases between them.

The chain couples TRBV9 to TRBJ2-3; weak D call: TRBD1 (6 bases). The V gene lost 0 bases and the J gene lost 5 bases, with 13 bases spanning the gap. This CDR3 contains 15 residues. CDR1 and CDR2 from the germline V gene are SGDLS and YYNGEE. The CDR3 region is CASSVVQGGKDTQYF. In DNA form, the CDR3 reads TGTGCCAGCAGCGTAGTACAGGGCGGTAAAGATACGCAGTATTTT.

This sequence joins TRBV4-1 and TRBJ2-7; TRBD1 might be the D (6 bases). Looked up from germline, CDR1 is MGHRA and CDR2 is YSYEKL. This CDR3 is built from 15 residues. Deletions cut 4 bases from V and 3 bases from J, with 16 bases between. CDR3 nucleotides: TGCGCCAGCAGCCGCCCTGACAAGGGGGACTACGAGCAGTACTTC. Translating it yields CASSRPDKGDYEQYF.

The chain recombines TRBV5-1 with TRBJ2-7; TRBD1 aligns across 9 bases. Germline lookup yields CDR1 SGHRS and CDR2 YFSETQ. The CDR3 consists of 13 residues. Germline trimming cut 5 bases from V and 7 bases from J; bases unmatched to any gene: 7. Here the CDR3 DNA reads TGCGCCAGCAGTTCCGGGACAGGGTGGGAGCAGTACTTC. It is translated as CASSSGTGWEQYF. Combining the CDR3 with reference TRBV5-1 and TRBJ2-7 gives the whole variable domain KAGVTQTPRYLIKTRGQQVTLSCSPISGHRSVSWYQQTPGQGLQFLFEYFSETQRNKGNFPGRFSGRQFSNSRSEMNVSTLELGDSALYLCASSSGTGWEQYFGPGTRLTVT.

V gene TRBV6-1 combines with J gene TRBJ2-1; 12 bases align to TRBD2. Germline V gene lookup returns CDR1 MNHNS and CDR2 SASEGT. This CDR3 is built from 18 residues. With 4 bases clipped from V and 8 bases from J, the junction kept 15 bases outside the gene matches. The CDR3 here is CASSVVLAGGPFSDEQFF. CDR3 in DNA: TGTGCCAGCAGTGTAGTTCTAGCGGGAGGGCCTTTCAGCGATGAGCAGTTCTTC.

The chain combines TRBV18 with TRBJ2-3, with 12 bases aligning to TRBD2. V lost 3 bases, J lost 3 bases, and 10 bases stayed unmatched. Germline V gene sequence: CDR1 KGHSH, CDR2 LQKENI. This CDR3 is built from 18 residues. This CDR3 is CASSPVASGRAPTDTQYF. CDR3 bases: TGTGCCAGCTCACCGGTCGCTAGCGGGAGGGCCCCGACAGATACGCAGTATTTT.

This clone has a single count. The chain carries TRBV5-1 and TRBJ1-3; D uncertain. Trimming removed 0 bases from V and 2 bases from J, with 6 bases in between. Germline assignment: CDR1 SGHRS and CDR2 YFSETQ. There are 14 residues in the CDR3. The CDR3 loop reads CASSLDSTGNTIYF. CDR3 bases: TGCGCCAGCAGCTTGGATTCAACTGGAAACACCATATATTTT.

The CDR3 DNA reads as TGTGCCAGCAGCCCCCTAGACGGGTCCCCAAATTCACCCCTCCACTTT. This gives the protein CASSPLDGSPNSPLHF. V is TRBV14 and J is TRBJ1-6; the D is unclear. This CDR3 is built from 16 residues. Germline V gene lookup returns CDR1 SGHDN and CDR2 FVKESK. The V end was cut by 4 bases, the J end by 7 bases, with 17 bases between.

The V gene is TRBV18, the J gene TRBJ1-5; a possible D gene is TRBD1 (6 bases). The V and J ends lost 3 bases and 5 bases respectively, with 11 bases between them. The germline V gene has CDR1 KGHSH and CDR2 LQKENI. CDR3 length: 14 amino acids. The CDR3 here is CASSPLQGDQPQHF. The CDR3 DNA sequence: TGTGCCAGCTCACCCCTACAGGGCGATCAGCCCCAGCATTTT.

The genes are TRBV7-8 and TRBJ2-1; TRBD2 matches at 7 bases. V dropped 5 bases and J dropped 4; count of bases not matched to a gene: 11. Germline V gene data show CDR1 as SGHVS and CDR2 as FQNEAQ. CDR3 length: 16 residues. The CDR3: CASSASVAGGYNEQFF. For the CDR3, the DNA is TGTGCCAGCAGCGCCTCCGTAGCGGGTGGGTACAATGAGCAGTTCTTC.

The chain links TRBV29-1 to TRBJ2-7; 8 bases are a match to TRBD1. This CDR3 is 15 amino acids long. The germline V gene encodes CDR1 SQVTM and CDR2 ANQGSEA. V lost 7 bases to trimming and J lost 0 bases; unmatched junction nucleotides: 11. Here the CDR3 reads CSARASGQGSYEQYF. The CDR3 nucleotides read TGCAGCGCCCGGGCATCAGGACAGGGCTCCTACGAGCAGTACTTC.

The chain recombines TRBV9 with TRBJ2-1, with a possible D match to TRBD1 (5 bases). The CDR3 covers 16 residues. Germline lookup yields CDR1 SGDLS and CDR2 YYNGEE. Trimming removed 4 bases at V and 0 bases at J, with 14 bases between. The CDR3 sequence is CASSSRGQGSYNEQFF. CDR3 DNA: TGTGCCAGCAGCTCAAGGGGCCAAGGCTCCTACAATGAGCAGTTCTTC. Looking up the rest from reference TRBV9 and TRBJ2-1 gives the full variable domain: DSGVTQTPKHLITATGQRVTLRCSPRSGDLSVYWYQQSLDQGLQFLIQYYNGEERAKGNILERFSAQQFPDLHSELNLSSLELGDSALYFCASSSRGQGSYNEQFFGPGTRLTVL.

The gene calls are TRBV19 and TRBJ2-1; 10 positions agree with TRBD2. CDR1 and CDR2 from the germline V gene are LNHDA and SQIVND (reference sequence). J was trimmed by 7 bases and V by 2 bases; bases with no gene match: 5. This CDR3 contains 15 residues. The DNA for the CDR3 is TGTGCCAGTAGTATACTAGCGGGAGACGGGAATGAGCAGTTCTTC. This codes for CASSILAGDGNEQFF.

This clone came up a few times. The CDR3 DNA follows: TGTGCCAGCAGGGCTAGCGGCTACAATGAGCAGTTCTTC. It is translated as CASRASGYNEQFF. V usage is TRBV2 and J usage is TRBJ2-1; the match to TRBD2 covers 7 bases. The CDR3 consists of 13 residues. V trimming: 6 bases; J trimming: 3 bases; junction bases outside the gene matches: 2. Germline V gene lookup returns CDR1 SNHLY and CDR2 FYNNEI.

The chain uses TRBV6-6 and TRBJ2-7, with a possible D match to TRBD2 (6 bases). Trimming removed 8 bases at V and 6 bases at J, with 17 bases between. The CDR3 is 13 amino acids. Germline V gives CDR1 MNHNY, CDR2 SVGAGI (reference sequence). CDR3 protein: CASQRVQPGEQYF. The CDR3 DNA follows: TGTGCCAGCCAGCGGGTTCAACCCGGCGAGCAGTACTTC.

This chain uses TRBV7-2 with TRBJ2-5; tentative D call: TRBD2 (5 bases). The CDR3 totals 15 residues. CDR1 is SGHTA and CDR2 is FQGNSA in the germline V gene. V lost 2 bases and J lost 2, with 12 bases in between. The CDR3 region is CASSLLQRIQETQYF. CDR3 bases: TGTGCCAGCAGCTTATTACAGCGGATACAAGAGACCCAGTACTTC. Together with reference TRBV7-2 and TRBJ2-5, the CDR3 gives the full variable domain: GAGVSQSPSNKVTEKGKDVELRCDPISGHTALYWYRQSLGQGLEFLIYFQGNSAPDKSGLPSDRFSAERTGGSVSTLTIQRTQQEDSAVYLCASSLLQRIQETQYFGPGTRLLVL.

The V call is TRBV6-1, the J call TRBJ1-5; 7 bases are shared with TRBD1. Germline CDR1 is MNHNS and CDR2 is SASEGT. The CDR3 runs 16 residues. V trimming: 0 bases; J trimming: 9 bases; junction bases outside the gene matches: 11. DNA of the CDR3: TGTGCCAGCAGTGAAGCGGGGGACAGAGTCCAAAGGCCCCAGCATTTT. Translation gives CASSEAGDRVQRPQHF.

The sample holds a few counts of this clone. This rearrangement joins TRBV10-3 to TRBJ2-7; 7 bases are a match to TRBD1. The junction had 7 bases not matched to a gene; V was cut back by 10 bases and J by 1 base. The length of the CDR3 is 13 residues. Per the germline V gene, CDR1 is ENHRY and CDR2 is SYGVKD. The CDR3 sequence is CATAQGDSYEQYF. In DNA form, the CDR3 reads TGTGCCACCGCTCAGGGGGATTCCTACGAGCAGTACTTC.

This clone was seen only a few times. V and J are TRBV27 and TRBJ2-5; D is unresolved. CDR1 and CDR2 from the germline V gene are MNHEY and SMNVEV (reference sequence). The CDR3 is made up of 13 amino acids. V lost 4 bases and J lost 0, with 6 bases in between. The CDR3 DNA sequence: TGTGCCAGCAGTTCCATGTACCAAGAGACCCAGTACTTC. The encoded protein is CASSSMYQETQYF.

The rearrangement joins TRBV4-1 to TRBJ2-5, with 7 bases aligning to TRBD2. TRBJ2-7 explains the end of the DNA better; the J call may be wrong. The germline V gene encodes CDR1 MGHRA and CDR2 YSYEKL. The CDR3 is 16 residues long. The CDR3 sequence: CASSQSLLAERYEQYF. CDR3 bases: TGCGCCAGCAGCCAATCTTTGCTAGCGGAGCGCTACGAGCAGTACTTC.